These 5 T cell receptor beta chains came from one sample sequenced in a study of identical twins. Using its own MiXCR run on the 5' RACE reads, TCRdb lists one record per CDR3 protein. The sample contains a few hundred thousand distinct CDR3 sequences, around 6.5% of which appear only once. These data are also associated with another study on T cells expressing NK-cell markers.

Source material: CD8+ T cells sorted from blood. The source of these receptors is a woman aged 18-30 years in good health.

This clonotype was counted ten times or more. The chain couples TRBV7-2 to TRBJ2-3; 10 bases align to TRBD2. The CDR3 is made up of 16 amino acids. Trimming at V came to 2 bases and at J to 0 bases, leaving 2 bases not matched to a gene. Germline CDR1 is SGHTA and CDR2 is FQGNSA. The chain's CDR3 is CASSLILAGSTDTQYF. CDR3 bases: TGTGCCAGCAGCTTAATACTAGCGGGGAGCACAGATACGCAGTATTTT.

Written as DNA, the CDR3 is TGCAGTGCCGTCGACTCCGCCAATGAGCAGTTCTTC. It encodes CSAVDSANEQFF. This chain joins TRBV20-1 and TRBJ2-1, with unresolved D. V was trimmed by 6 bases and J by 6 bases, leaving 12 bases between them. Germline V gene data show CDR1 as DFQATT and CDR2 as SNEGSKA (reference sequence). The CDR3 is 12 amino acids.

Many counts were recorded for this clonotype. V and J are TRBV29-1 and TRBJ1-1; D is unclear. The V gene lost 6 bases and the J gene lost 0 bases, with 8 bases spanning the gap. CDR3 size: 12 residues. Germline values: CDR1 SQVTM, CDR2 ANQGSEA. The CDR3, as DNA: TGCAGCGTGGTTGACGTGAACACTGAAGCTTTCTTT. It codes for CSVVDVNTEAFF. Looking up the rest from reference TRBV29-1 and TRBJ1-1 gives the full variable domain: SAVISQKPSRDICQRGTSLTIQCQVDSQVTMMFWYRQQPGQSLTLIATANQGSEATYESGFVIDKFPISRPNLTFSTLTVSNMSPEDSSIYLCSVVDVNTEAFFGQGTRLTVV.

This clonotype appeared a few times. The chain carries TRBV25-1 and TRBJ2-7, with 12 bases lining up with TRBD1. Germline V gene lookup returns CDR1 MGHDK and CDR2 SYGVNS. V was clipped by 8 bases and J by 6 bases; unmatched bases: 11. The CDR3 has 15 amino acids. CDR3 bases: TGTGCCAGCGGTCATTCCGGGACAGGGGGCCGCGAGCAGTACTTC. Translating it yields CASGHSGTGGREQYF.

The chain recombines TRBV28 with TRBJ2-7; 8 bases align to TRBD1. The CDR3 runs 13 residues. Germline lookup yields CDR1 MDHEN and CDR2 SYDVKM. The junction had 10 bases not matched to a gene; V was cut back by 10 bases and J by 5 bases. CDR3 protein: CAIPGQGPDEQYF. In nucleotides, the CDR3 is TGTGCCATTCCAGGACAGGGCCCCGACGAGCAGTACTTC.